These 3 T cell receptor beta chains came from one sample sequenced in a study of CD8 T cells in ankylosing spondylitis. Study-level findings and limits: What seemed typical of ankylosing spondylitis blood was a TCR beta motif built from several highly homologous variants.

TCRdb used MiXCR to reprocess the 5' RACE reads, holding one entry per CDR3 protein. The table has approximately 440,000 distinct CDR3 sequences, 17% seen once. Their antigens remain unidentified. The specimen was blood, either unsorted or a sorted T cell fraction (not recorded which). The receptors here all came from a male donor with ankylosing spondylitis.

Of note for this clonotype: A read error may explain this, as a much larger clone is one base away. The CDR3 carries no conserved terminal phenylalanine or tryptophan, so it likely arises from a read error. This chain links TRBV7-8 with TRBJ2-7; 10 bases match TRBD2. CDR1 and CDR2 (germline): SGHVS, FQNEAQ. CDR3 length: 17 residues. Trimming removed 2 bases from V and 2 bases from J; junction bases left unmatched: 9. CDR3 bases: TGTGCCAGCAGCTTAAAGGAGACTAGCGGGTTCCCCTACGAGCAGTACTAC. Translation gives CASSLKETSGFPYEQYY.

There are many counts of this clonotype. V usage is TRBV12-3 or TRBV12-4 and J usage is TRBJ1-4, with unresolved D. V lost 5 bases and J lost 0, with 10 bases in between. The CDR3 consists of 15 residues. The CDR3 DNA reads TGTGCCAGCAGTCTAGGTGAATCAACTAATGAAAAACTGTTTTTT. Translated, it gives CASSLGESTNEKLFF.

V usage is TRBV12-3 or TRBV12-4 and J usage is TRBJ2-7, with 11 bases aligning to TRBD2. This CDR3 is built from 18 residues. The ends lost 3 bases at V and 0 bases at J; junction bases unmatched: 10. CDR3 DNA: TGTGCCAGCAGTTTGGGGCTAGCGGGAGGCCCAAGCTCCTACGAGCAGTACTTC. This gives the protein CASSLGLAGGPSSYEQYF.